This TCR beta chain was retrieved from a study of neurological immune-mediated disorders (dated by TCRdb to the late 2010s). In terms of the full investigation: Using UMI-based sequencing, the study compared peripheral blood TCR-beta repertoires from patients with HTLV-I-associated myelopathy (HAM/TSP), patients with multiple sclerosis, and healthy controls. The cohort was made up of 68 subjects, consisting of about 15 HAM/TSP patients, 35 or so multiple sclerosis patients and around 20 healthy controls. The 90 to 120 TCR-beta libraries covered PBMC samples along with longitudinal samples, technical triplicates, and paired sorted CD4+ and CD8+ T-cell subsets. The paper's findings and limits, for the study overall: No identical CDR3 amino acid sequences were shared among expanded clones across subjects, suggesting private TCR-beta repertoires in all groups. The highest TCR clonal expansion was observed in HAM/TSP patients, whereas the lowest was observed in MS patients, even when compared with healthy controls.

This clonotype has a count of ten or more. Its target antigen remains unknown. Base qualities are missing; no much larger clone stands one base away. To synthesize cDNA, template-switch 5'RACE was performed with a primer carrying a 10-nucleotide random unique molecular identifier so that each TCR transcript was tagged. Each sequencing run produced over 160 million TCR-beta sequences covering 15-18 subjects. The RNeasy kit was used for extraction of total RNA. Using the KAPA Real-time Library Amplification kit, TCR-beta VDJ regions were amplified with primers for the TCR constant region and the 5'RACE anchor. A first PCR added sample indexes and Illumina adaptors, after which a second PCR increased the library yield. After Ampure bead purification, the TCR product of roughly 650 bp was size-selected on a 2% E-gel SizeSelection system. Before pooling, library quality was assessed on a Bioanalyzer, concentration was determined with Qubit, and library quantification was performed with the Kapa Library Quantification kit. Paired-end 2 x 150 bp sequencing of the libraries was performed on an Illumina HiSeq 2500. To increase sequence diversity, about 25-31% phiX was spiked into each library pool. Concerning the study's data processing: Quality-filtered reads were processed with the UMI-based MiGEC pipeline, and over 75% of raw TCR sequences were removed by the MiGEC pipeline during error correction. VDJ genes were aligned to IMGT germline references, and each clonotype was defined by a unique CDR3 amino acid sequence together with V-J genes. Clonal expansion, Shannon diversity and CDR3 relatedness (CalcPairwiseDistances, ClusterSamples) were evaluated with VDJtools, and phylogenetic trees were built with CLCbio workbench. Using coefficient-of-variation modelling across technical triplicates, the study counted a clone as expanded if it had at least 8 unique UMIs. The public reads were quality trimmed at Q25 with fastp and then assembled into clones with MiXCR by TCRdb, keeping productive beta chains. One record per CDR3 amino acid sequence lists the most common genes and DNA. The V and J calls reflect TCRdb's pipeline rather than the authors' work. This sample holds 15,000 to 20,000 distinct CDR3 sequences; 14% were observed only once. The top ten hold 7.8% of the sample.

For sorted-subset TCR libraries, about 920,000 sorted CD4+ or CD8+ T cells were used. Peripheral blood was subjected to Ficoll-Hypaque density gradient centrifugation to isolate PBMCs, which were then cryopreserved in liquid nitrogen. Paired sorted CD4+ and CD8+ subsets came from healthy controls, HAM/TSP patients and MS patients. The sequenced sample consisted of CD4+ T cells from blood. The source of this sequence is an older woman with HTLV-1-associated myelopathy (HAM/TSP).

The nucleotide sequence reads as follows: TGTGCCAGCAGTGAAGGTGGAGACAGGGACATCTACGAGCAGTACTTC. Translated, this gives CASSEGGDRDIYEQYF. The rearrangement joined TRBV2 to TRBJ2-7; 7 junctional bases match TRBD1. Inclusive of the bounding cysteine and phenylalanine, the CDR3 is 16 residues long. Left in the record is the CDR3 DNA by itself, 48 bases read in frame from the first base. From V the trimming removes 1 base and from J it removes 3 bases, while the gene matches leave 9 bases of the junction unaccounted for. As encoded in the germline V gene, CDR1 is SNHLY while CDR2 is FYNNEI.